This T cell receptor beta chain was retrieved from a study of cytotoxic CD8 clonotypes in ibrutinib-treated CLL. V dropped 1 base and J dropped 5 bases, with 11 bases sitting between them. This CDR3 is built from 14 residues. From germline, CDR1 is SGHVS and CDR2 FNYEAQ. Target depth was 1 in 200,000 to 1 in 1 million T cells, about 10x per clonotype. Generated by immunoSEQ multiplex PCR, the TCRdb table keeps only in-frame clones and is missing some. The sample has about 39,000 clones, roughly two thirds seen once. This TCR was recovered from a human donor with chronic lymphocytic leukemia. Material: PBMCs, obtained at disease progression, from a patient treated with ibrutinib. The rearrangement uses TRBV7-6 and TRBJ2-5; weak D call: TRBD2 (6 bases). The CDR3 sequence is CASSLEAGRETQYF. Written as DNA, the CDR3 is TGTGCCAGCAGCTTAGAGGCGGGACGGGAGACCCAGTACTTC.